The 13 T cell receptor beta chains below come from one sample, sequenced in a study of control samples from healthy donors and cancer patients. Generated by immunoSEQ multiplex PCR, the TCRdb table keeps only in-frame clones and is missing some. The sample carries 95,000 to 110,000 clones, about 89% recorded once. Sample: PBMCs. These receptors all stem from a man aged 55 to 69 with lung cancer.

This chain connects TRBV15 to TRBJ1-3, with TRBD1 as a possible D gene (5 bases). V dropped 4 bases and J dropped 4 bases, with 20 bases sitting between them. The CDR3 loop spans 17 amino acids. Per germline, CDR1 LNHNV and CDR2 YYDKDF (reference sequence). CDR3: CATSTQSGGRRGNTIYF. Written as DNA, the CDR3 is TGTGCCACCAGCACTCAAAGCGGGGGAAGAAGGGGAAACACCATATATTTT.

This clone appeared a few times. V gene TRBV5-6 combines with J gene TRBJ2-5; D tentatively reads TRBD1 or TRBD2 (6 bases each). Germline V gene lookup returns CDR1 SGHDT and CDR2 YYEEEE. The CDR3 spans 17 residues. V lost 4 bases and J 3 bases, leaving 22 bases between the germline ends. The CDR3 protein is CASSPGAGIRGKETQYF. CDR3 DNA sequence: TGTGCCAGCAGCCCGGGGGCCGGGATAAGGGGGAAAGAGACCCAGTACTTC. Based on the CDR3 plus reference TRBV5-6 and TRBJ2-5, the full variable domain is DAGVTQSPTHLIKTRGQQVTLRCSPKSGHDTVSWYQQALGQGPQFIFQYYEEEERQRGNFPDRFSGHQFPNYSSELNVNALLLGDSALYLCASSPGAGIRGKETQYFGPGTRLLVL.

The gene calls are TRBV27 and TRBJ1-1; 9 nucleotides line up with TRBD1. The CDR3 extends over 20 amino acids. Trimming cost V 5 bases and J 4 bases; bases outside gene matches: 23. Germline V CDR1 and CDR2: MNHEY, SMNVEV (reference sequence). This CDR3 reads CASSPIGFPGTGSIGTEAFF. In DNA, the CDR3 is TGTGCCAGCAGTCCTATCGGGTTTCCCGGGACAGGGAGTATTGGCACTGAAGCTTTCTTT.

Points on this clone: The sample has other DNA sequences that encode this CDR3 too. The chain recombines TRBV5-1 with TRBJ2-5, with 10 bases lining up with TRBD1. In germline, CDR1 is SGHRS, CDR2 YFSETQ. The CDR3 runs to 14 residues. The J segment lost 5 bases and the V segment lost 4 bases, leaving 5 bases of the junction unmatched. The CDR3 sequence is CASSLGTGVETQYF. CDR3 coding DNA: TGCGCCAGCAGCCTCGGGACAGGGGTTGAGACCCAGTACTTC.

This clone was found a few times. The chain recombines TRBV27 with TRBJ2-5; D unresolved. Germline-derived CDR1 and CDR2 are MNHEY and SMNVEV (reference sequence). V dropped 2 bases and J dropped 5 bases, with 15 bases sitting between them. CDR3 length: 15 residues. In nucleotides, the CDR3 is TGTGCCAGCAGTTTAGGGCTTGGGGTTTTTGAGACCCAGTACTTC. Translating gives CASSLGLGVFETQYF.

This chain uses TRBV6-6 with TRBJ1-1, with no clear D. The germline CDR1 and CDR2 sequences are MNHNY and SVGAGI (reference sequence). Trimming stripped 4 bases from V and 3 bases from J, with 12 bases between. The CDR3 has 14 residues. The CDR3 loop reads CASSSDLFDTEAFF. The DNA of the CDR3 is TGTGCCAGCAGTTCAGACCTCTTCGACACTGAAGCTTTCTTT.

The chain joins TRBV6-1 to TRBJ1-2; the match to TRBD1 covers 8 bases. Germline-derived CDR1 and CDR2 are MNHNS and SASEGT. The CDR3 sequence is 14 residues long. The junction had 7 bases not matched to a gene; V was cut back by 3 bases and J by 7 bases. The CDR3 DNA reads as TGTGCCAGCAGTGACCCGGCCAGGGGGCTTGGCTACACCTTC. Amino acids: CASSDPARGLGYTF.

This clone was found a few times. The chain uses TRBV6-5 and TRBJ2-2; 10 bases align to TRBD1. V lost 7 bases to trimming and J lost 0 bases; unmatched junction nucleotides: 2. The length of the CDR3 is 15 residues. The V gene's germline CDR1 is MNHEY and CDR2 SVGAGI. The CDR3 loop reads CASTGQGANTGELFF. The DNA for the CDR3 is TGTGCCAGCACCGGACAGGGGGCGAACACCGGGGAGCTGTTTTTT.

This chain links TRBV5-1 with TRBJ1-5; no reliable D call. There are 15 residues in the CDR3. Germline assignment: CDR1 SGHRS and CDR2 YFSETQ. V dropped 0 bases and J dropped 1 base, with 8 bases sitting between them. CDR3 region: CASSLEAVSNQPQHF. CDR3 DNA sequence: TGCGCCAGCAGCTTGGAGGCAGTGAGCAATCAGCCCCAGCATTTT.

The J gene is TRBJ1-5, the V gene TRBV20-1; TRBD1 agrees at 7 bases. This CDR3 is built from 13 residues. V trimming: 3 bases; J trimming: 6 bases; junction bases outside the gene matches: 5. CDR1 DFQATT and CDR2 SNEGSKA come from the germline V gene (reference sequence). The CDR3 bases are TGCAGTGCTAGTACAGGGGAGGGTCAGCCCCAGCATTTT. It translates to CSASTGEGQPQHF.

This chain joins TRBV6-1 and TRBJ1-1; TRBD1 might be the D (6 bases). Germline values: CDR1 MNHNS, CDR2 SASEGT. Trimming shortened V by 1 base and J by 1 base, and 19 bases separated the two germline ends. The CDR3 has 18 amino acids. The CDR3 protein is CASSEGIGRGRTNTEAFF. As DNA, the CDR3 is TGTGCCAGCAGTGAAGGTATTGGTCGGGGGCGAACGAACACTGAAGCTTTCTTT.

This chain joins TRBV7-3 and TRBJ2-3; no clear D gene. The CDR3 spans 15 residues. The germline gives CDR1 SGHTA, CDR2 FQGTGA. Trimming stripped 6 bases from V and 6 bases from J, with 19 bases between. CDR3 coding DNA: TGTGCCAGCAGTAGTACGGGCCTCACCGGGGATACGCAGTATTTT. Residues: CASSSTGLTGDTQYF.

This chain links TRBV6-6 with TRBJ1-6; tentative D call: TRBD1 (6 bases). In germline, CDR1 is MNHNY, CDR2 SVGAGI (reference sequence). CDR3 length: 15 residues. Trimming shortened V by 6 bases and J by 2 bases, and 11 bases separated the two germline ends. The CDR3 DNA reads as TGTGCCAGCAGCTCCGGACAGACCTATAATTCACCCCTCCACTTT. It specifies CASSSGQTYNSPLHF.